This TCR beta chain was sequenced for a study of control samples from healthy donors and cancer patients. TCRdb's table, derived via immunoSEQ multiplex PCR, lists solely in-frame clones and lacks some. Of 99,000 or so clones listed, approximately 82% are singletons. The sequence was collected from a man aged 55 to 69 in good health. Sequencing input: blood.

CDR3 protein: CASSYSDSGSGNTIYF. In DNA, the CDR3 is TGTGCCAGCAGTTACTCGGACTCTGGCTCTGGAAACACCATATATTTT. V is TRBV6-5 and J is TRBJ1-3, with unresolved D. Germline V lookup: CDR1 MNHEY, CDR2 SVGAGI. Trimming stripped 0 bases from V and 0 bases from J, with 9 bases between. The CDR3 runs to 16 residues.